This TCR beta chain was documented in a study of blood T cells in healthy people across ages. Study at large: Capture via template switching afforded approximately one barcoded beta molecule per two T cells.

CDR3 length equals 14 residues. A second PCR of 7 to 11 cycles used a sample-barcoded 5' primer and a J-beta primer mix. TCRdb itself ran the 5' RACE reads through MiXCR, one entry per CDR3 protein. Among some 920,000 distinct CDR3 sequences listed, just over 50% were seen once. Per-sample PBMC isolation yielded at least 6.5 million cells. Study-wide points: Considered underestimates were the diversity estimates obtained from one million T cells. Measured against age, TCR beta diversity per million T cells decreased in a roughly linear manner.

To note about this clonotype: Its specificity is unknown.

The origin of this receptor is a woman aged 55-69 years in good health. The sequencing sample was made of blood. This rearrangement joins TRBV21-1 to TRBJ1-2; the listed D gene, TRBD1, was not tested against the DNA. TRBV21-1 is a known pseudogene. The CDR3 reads CANAIGQARGGYTF. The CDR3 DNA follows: TGTGCCAACGCAATCGGACAGGCCCGGGGTGGCTACACCTTC.